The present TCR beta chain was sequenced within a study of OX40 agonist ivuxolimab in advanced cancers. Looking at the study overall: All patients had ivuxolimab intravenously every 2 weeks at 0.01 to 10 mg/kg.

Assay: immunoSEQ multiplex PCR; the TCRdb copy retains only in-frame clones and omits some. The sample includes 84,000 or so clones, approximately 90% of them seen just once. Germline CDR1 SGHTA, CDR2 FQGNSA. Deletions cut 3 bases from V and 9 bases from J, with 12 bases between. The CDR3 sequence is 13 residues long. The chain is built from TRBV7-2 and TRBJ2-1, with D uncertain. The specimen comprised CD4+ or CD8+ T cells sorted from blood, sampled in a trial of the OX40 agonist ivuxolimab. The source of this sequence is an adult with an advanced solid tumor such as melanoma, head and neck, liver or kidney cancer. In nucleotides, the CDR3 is TGTGCCAGCAGCTTGTGGGCGGTGAGTGAGCAGTTCTTC. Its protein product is CASSLWAVSEQFF.